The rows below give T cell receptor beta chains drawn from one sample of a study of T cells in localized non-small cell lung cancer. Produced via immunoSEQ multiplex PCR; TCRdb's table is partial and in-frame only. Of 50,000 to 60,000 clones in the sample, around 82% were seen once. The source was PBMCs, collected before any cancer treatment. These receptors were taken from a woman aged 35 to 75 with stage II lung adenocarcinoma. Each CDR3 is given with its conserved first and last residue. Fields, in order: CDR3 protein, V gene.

CDR3 protein: CASSSWHGGGYEQYF
V gene: TRBV7-8

CDR3 protein: CASRVTGGRFNEQFF
V gene: TRBV2

CDR3 protein: CARATGMVETQYF
V gene: TRBV2

CDR3 protein: CASSFQGLGGELFF
V gene: TRBV19

CDR3 protein: CASSLGTGGRRNTEAFF
V gene: TRBV7-2

CDR3 protein: CASSWGGNEQFF
V gene: TRBV5-4

CDR3 protein: CASSIRGSDSYEQYF
V gene: TRBV19

CDR3 protein: CASSSLLAGGGDTQYF
V gene: TRBV7-2

CDR3 protein: CASSLRADQETQYF
V gene: TRBV7-6

CDR3 protein: CASSPGQGLPGELFF
V gene: TRBV25-1

CDR3 protein: CASSLRTGGYTF
V gene: TRBV6-6

CDR3 protein: CASSGGGIETQYF
V gene: TRBV2

CDR3 protein: CASSESEGEDEQYF
V gene: TRBV10-1

CDR3 protein: CASSIGSSGANVLTF
V gene: TRBV19

CDR3 protein: CASSLVRPGISYEQYF
V gene: TRBV5-6

CDR3 protein: CASSLFGYNQPQHF
V gene: TRBV28

CDR3 protein: CASSLDWALEKLFF
V gene: TRBV7-9

CDR3 protein: CASSLSPSGQAFYEQYF
V gene: TRBV11-2

CDR3 protein: CASSPRQASSYNEQFF
V gene: TRBV5-1

CDR3 protein: CASTIGVHTYNEQFF
V gene: TRBV19

CDR3 protein: CASSLGQGDFNEQFF
V gene: TRBV7-3

CDR3 protein: CAWLPGSGNTIYF
V gene: TRBV30

CDR3 protein: CASSSLVGGAGTEAFF
V gene: TRBV5-1

CDR3 protein: CASSVLKGTYEQYF
V gene: TRBV28

CDR3 protein: CASSPDRASGELFF
V gene: TRBV11-2

CDR3 protein: CASSMGDISNTEAFF
V gene: TRBV19

CDR3 protein: CASSPGHTNQPQHF
V gene: TRBV6-4

CDR3 protein: CASSIGQTLYGYTF
V gene: TRBV19

CDR3 protein: CANRDTRRMNTEAFF
V gene: TRBV7-9

CDR3 protein: CSVEGWANSGRETQYF
V gene: TRBV29-1

CDR3 protein: CASSLGSNQPQHF
V gene: TRBV13

CDR3 protein: CASSRPLTTDTQYF
V gene: TRBV28

CDR3 protein: CASSLRRDGPYEQYF
V gene: TRBV27

CDR3 protein: CASRPYMNTEAFF
V gene: TRBV28

CDR3 protein: CAWSLRGDSDGYTF
V gene: TRBV30

CDR3 protein: CASSLSVSTGGLTDTQYF
V gene: TRBV27

CDR3 protein: CASSRGQSGVTEAFF
V gene: TRBV6-5

CDR3 protein: CASSPQAGPETQYF
V gene: TRBV18

CDR3 protein: CASSAPGNQETQYF
V gene: TRBV7-9

CDR3 protein: CASRYRDSAEAFF
V gene: TRBV7-2

CDR3 protein: CASSTQGLQETQYF
V gene: TRBV27

CDR3 protein: CASSLARTYEQYF
V gene: TRBV5-6

CDR3 protein: CASSLGGQANTGELFF
V gene: TRBV5-1

CDR3 protein: CASSLTGPTEAFF
V gene: TRBV7-3

CDR3 protein: CASSLAPEGINQPQHF
V gene: TRBV7-8

CDR3 protein: CASSLGAGAYEQYF
V gene: TRBV7-8

CDR3 protein: CAWSVPGGDGGTEAFF
V gene: TRBV30

CDR3 protein: CASSRLDADTQYF
V gene: TRBV19

CDR3 protein: CASVDRDNYGYTF
V gene: TRBV5-4

CDR3 protein: CAWDRSGGHEQFF
V gene: TRBV30

CDR3 protein: CASSGGGAGEETQYF
V gene: TRBV6-1

CDR3 protein: CASSERLRSSGNTIYF
V gene: TRBV27

CDR3 protein: CASSSRDPGTQYF
V gene: TRBV19

CDR3 protein: CAISDQDGRPMETQYF
V gene: TRBV10-3

CDR3 protein: CSVGALGEDYGYTF
V gene: TRBV29-1